The T cell receptor beta chain described here comes from a study of T-cell reconstitution after alpha-beta-depleted transplantation in children. During its preparation, the TCRbeta library received unique molecular identifiers. In TCRdb, the PCR reads were re-called with MiXCR into one record per CDR3 protein. The sample has about 250,000 distinct CDR3 sequences, 20% to 30% seen once. Notes on this clonotype: Its matching antigen is unknown.

Findings of the study overall: Most T-cell counts and diversity one year after the transplant came from T cells that were newly produced. In patients about two months after transplant, alpha-beta T cells reportedly arose from several hundred expanded graft clones. Some patients' high day-60 TCRbeta diversity was attributed to recipient cells surviving conditioning.

The CDR3 sequence is 16 residues long. The V end was cut by 3 bases, the J end by 0 bases, with 15 bases between. The chain recombines TRBV12-3 or TRBV12-4 with TRBJ2-7, with D perhaps given as TRBD1 or TRBD2 (5 bases each). This receptor was obtained from a female patient aged 2 to 10 who had a stem cell transplant for congenital amegakaryocytic thrombocytopenia, so the T cells may come from the graft donor. The sequencing used PBMCs, mostly from graft donor cells, collected 360 days after TCRalphabeta/CD19-depleted stem cell transplant. Here the CDR3 reads CASSFSLGVNSYEQYF. The CDR3 region has the DNA TGTGCCAGCAGTTTTAGTCTGGGGGTTAACTCCTACGAGCAGTACTTC.